There are a few counts of the clone carrying this T cell receptor beta chain. This sample was taken from a study of regulatory T cells in long-lasting Graves disease. Time point of the sample: persistent/refractory GD, antithyroid drugs over 5 years with positive TRAb. The TCR library was made from RNA that had been extracted from PBMCs in TRIzol. Arm-PCR with iRepertoire HTBI primers amplified the CDR3 regions for these TCR beta libraries. TCRdb processed the multiplex PCR reads anew with MiXCR; each CDR3 protein has one entry. The table lists around 400,000 distinct CDR3 sequences, around 20% of them singletons. The CDR3 is 13 amino acids. Germline lookup yields CDR1 MNHNS and CDR2 SASEGT. V gave up 7 bases and J gave up 3 bases, with 10 bases separating them.

The sample consisted of peripheral blood mononuclear cells (PBMCs), taken when the disease was refractory, from a patient treated with antithyroid drugs. The receptor comes from a female donor with Graves disease. This chain links TRBV6-1 with TRBJ1-5; D call uncertain. CDR3 amino acids: CASTDNNNQPQHF. CDR3 coding DNA: TGTGCCAGCACCGACAATAACAATCAGCCCCAGCATTTT.